A selection of T cell receptor beta chains follows, all from one sample in a study of T cell changes during pregnancy in multiple sclerosis. Sequencing used immunoSEQ multiplex PCR; TCRdb keeps in-frame clones, though not all of them. The table lists tens of thousands of clones, over 85% of them singletons. This specimen consisted of peripheral blood, obtained in the third trimester of pregnancy. The receptors here all came from a female donor in good health, enrolled as a control in a pregnancy study. Each CDR3 is given with its conserved first and last residue. D genes are given only for firm matches. Clone sizes are given selectively: once, few, many, or a class where the clone is expanded.

clone_size: .
d_call: TRBD1
j_call: TRBJ1-2
v_call: TRBV7-3
cdr3_aa: CASSLPMDRGDGYTF
cdr3_nt: TGTGCCAGCAGCTTACCCATGGACAGGGGAGACGGCTACACCTTC

clone_size: .
d_call: TRBD1
j_call: TRBJ1-4
v_call: TRBV5-4
cdr3_aa: CASSLDRGREKLFF
cdr3_nt: TGTGCCAGCAGCTTGGACAGGGGGCGCGAAAAACTGTTTTTT

clone_size: .
d_call: TRBD1
j_call: TRBJ2-3
v_call: TRBV2
cdr3_aa: CASSRTGLTDTQYF
cdr3_nt: TGTGCCAGCAGCAGGACAGGCCTCACAGATACGCAGTATTTT

clone_size: .
d_call: .
j_call: TRBJ2-4
v_call: TRBV28
cdr3_aa: CASRKLWRRRGQMGIQYF
cdr3_nt: TGTGCCAGCAGAAAACTATGGCGGAGGAGGGGGCAAATGGGCATTCAGTACTTC

clone_size: .
d_call: .
j_call: TRBJ1-1
v_call: TRBV4-1
cdr3_aa: CASSQGVGRATEAFF
cdr3_nt: TGCGCCAGCAGCCAAGGGGTCGGCAGGGCGACTGAAGCTTTCTTT

clone_size: few
d_call: .
j_call: TRBJ1-1
v_call: TRBV21-1
cdr3_aa: CASSNRNTEAFF
cdr3_nt: TGTGCCAGCAGCAACAGGAACACTGAAGCTTTCTTT

clone_size: few
d_call: .
j_call: TRBJ2-5
v_call: TRBV6-5
cdr3_aa: CASRDYFESETQYF
cdr3_nt: TGTGCCAGCAGGGACTATTTCGAGTCGGAGACCCAGTACTTC

clone_size: .
d_call: .
j_call: TRBJ2-5
v_call: TRBV5-1
cdr3_aa: CASRSDYLETQYF
cdr3_nt: TGCGCCAGCAGATCGGACTACCTGGAGACCCAGTACTTC

clone_size: .
d_call: TRBD1
j_call: TRBJ2-7
v_call: TRBV5-5
cdr3_aa: CASSSTGTNEQYF
cdr3_nt: TGTGCCAGCAGCTCGACAGGGACAAACGAGCAGTACTTC

clone_size: once
d_call: .
j_call: TRBJ1-6
v_call: TRBV5-1
cdr3_aa: CASSLDRAGNSPLHF
cdr3_nt: TGCGCCAGCAGCTTGGACAGGGCGGGTAATTCACCCCTCCACTTT

clone_size: .
d_call: .
j_call: TRBJ1-1
v_call: TRBV7-7
cdr3_aa: CASSFNSGFREAFF
cdr3_nt: TGTGCCAGCAGCTTCAACAGTGGGTTCAGAGAAGCTTTCTTT

clone_size: .
d_call: TRBD2
j_call: TRBJ2-3
v_call: TRBV5-5
cdr3_aa: CASSRTSGSIADTQYF
cdr3_nt: TGTGCCAGCAGCCGGACTAGCGGGAGTATCGCAGATACGCAGTATTTT

clone_size: .
d_call: TRBD1
j_call: TRBJ1-2
v_call: TRBV7-3
cdr3_aa: CASSLIAGGLNGYTF
cdr3_nt: TGTGCCAGCAGCTTAATCGCAGGGGGCTTAAATGGCTACACCTTC

clone_size: .
d_call: .
j_call: TRBJ1-1
v_call: TRBV19
cdr3_aa: CASSIGRGRGATEAFF
cdr3_nt: TGTGCCAGTAGTATAGGACGGGGGAGAGGGGCCACTGAAGCTTTCTTT

clone_size: .
d_call: .
j_call: TRBJ1-2
v_call: TRBV25-1
cdr3_aa: CASSPSTGVNYGYTF
cdr3_nt: TGTGCCAGCAGTCCCTCGACCGGGGTGAACTATGGCTACACCTTC

clone_size: .
d_call: TRBD2
j_call: TRBJ2-1
v_call: TRBV6-4
cdr3_aa: CASRPKLNSGIFF
cdr3_nt: TGTGCCAGCCGCCCTAAGTTGAATAGCGGGATCTTCTTC

clone_size: .
d_call: TRBD1
j_call: TRBJ1-5
v_call: TRBV4-2
cdr3_aa: CASSQKTGNQPQHF
cdr3_nt: TGTGCCAGCAGCCAAAAGACAGGGAATCAGCCCCAGCATTTT

clone_size: .
d_call: TRBD2
j_call: TRBJ2-1
v_call: TRBV10-3
cdr3_aa: CAISPLAGLKNEQFF
cdr3_nt: TGTGCCATCAGCCCACTAGCGGGATTAAAGAATGAGCAGTTCTTC

clone_size: few
d_call: .
j_call: TRBJ1-2
v_call: TRBV2
cdr3_aa: CASSEGRNYGYTF
cdr3_nt: TGTGCCAGCAGTGAGGGGCGTAACTATGGCTACACCTTC

clone_size: .
d_call: TRBD1
j_call: TRBJ2-3
v_call: TRBV5-1
cdr3_aa: CASSFDRGRIDTQYF
cdr3_nt: TGCGCCAGCAGCTTCGACAGGGGGCGTATAGATACGCAGTATTTT

clone_size: .
d_call: .
j_call: TRBJ2-2
v_call: TRBV7-7
cdr3_aa: CASSLAGLTGELFF
cdr3_nt: TGTGCCAGCAGCTTAGCGGGACTCACCGGGGAGCTGTTTTTT

clone_size: few
d_call: .
j_call: TRBJ1-1
v_call: TRBV9
cdr3_aa: CASSVDDGRGTEAFF
cdr3_nt: TGTGCCAGCAGCGTAGATGACGGGAGGGGTACTGAAGCTTTCTTT

clone_size: .
d_call: .
j_call: TRBJ2-7
v_call: TRBV6-6
cdr3_aa: CASCDWGGKDEQYF
cdr3_nt: TGTGCCAGCTGTGATTGGGGGGGCAAGGACGAGCAGTACTTC

clone_size: .
d_call: TRBD2
j_call: TRBJ2-7
v_call: TRBV9
cdr3_aa: CASSVEGTISEQYF
cdr3_nt: TGTGCCAGCAGCGTAGAGGGGACTATCAGCGAGCAGTACTTC

clone_size: .
d_call: TRBD1
j_call: TRBJ1-2
v_call: TRBV7-3
cdr3_aa: CASSLGQGTGYTF
cdr3_nt: TGTGCCAGCAGCCTTGGACAGGGGACAGGCTACACCTTC

clone_size: .
d_call: TRBD2
j_call: TRBJ2-1
v_call: TRBV6-4
cdr3_aa: CASTASGGDYNEQFF
cdr3_nt: TGTGCCAGCACCGCTAGCGGGGGGGACTACAATGAGCAGTTCTTC

clone_size: once
d_call: .
j_call: TRBJ1-4
v_call: TRBV2
cdr3_aa: CASSEQTALITEKLFF
cdr3_nt: TGTGCCAGCAGTGAACAGACAGCGCTCATCACTGAAAAACTGTTTTTT

clone_size: .
d_call: .
j_call: TRBJ2-5
v_call: TRBV5-6
cdr3_aa: CASSQKDFTWGETQYF
cdr3_nt: TGTGCCAGCAGCCAAAAGGACTTCACATGGGGAGAGACCCAGTACTTC

clone_size: .
d_call: TRBD2
j_call: TRBJ2-1
v_call: TRBV9
cdr3_aa: CASSVAAGGPSNEQFF
cdr3_nt: TGTGCCAGCAGCGTCGCAGCGGGAGGGCCCTCCAATGAGCAGTTCTTC

clone_size: .
d_call: .
j_call: TRBJ2-7
v_call: TRBV11-2
cdr3_aa: CASSFSGRTVYEQYF
cdr3_nt: TGTGCCAGCAGCTTTTCTGGGAGGACCGTCTACGAGCAGTACTTC

clone_size: once
d_call: .
j_call: TRBJ2-1
v_call: TRBV7-2
cdr3_aa: CASSWMGGSGGRNEQFF
cdr3_nt: TGTGCCAGCAGCTGGATGGGGGGTTCAGGGGGGCGTAATGAGCAGTTCTTC

clone_size: .
d_call: TRBD2
j_call: TRBJ2-1
v_call: TRBV6-5
cdr3_aa: CASSPEGGYNEQFF
cdr3_nt: TGTGCCAGCAGTCCCGAGGGAGGGTACAATGAGCAGTTCTTC

clone_size: .
d_call: .
j_call: TRBJ2-1
v_call: TRBV27
cdr3_aa: CASSSPPRQSRSSYNEQFF
cdr3_nt: TGTGCCAGCAGTTCACCCCCAAGACAGTCCCGGAGCTCCTACAATGAGCAGTTCTTC

clone_size: .
d_call: TRBD1
j_call: TRBJ1-1
v_call: TRBV5-8
cdr3_aa: CASSLVAWTGWTEAFF
cdr3_nt: TGTGCCAGCAGCTTGGTCGCCTGGACAGGGTGGACTGAAGCTTTCTTT

clone_size: .
d_call: .
j_call: TRBJ1-4
v_call: TRBV4-1
cdr3_aa: CASSLSQATNEKLFF
cdr3_nt: TGCGCCAGCAGCCTTAGCCAAGCAACTAATGAAAAACTGTTTTTT

clone_size: .
d_call: TRBD1
j_call: TRBJ2-3
v_call: TRBV5-1
cdr3_aa: CASSLSNQGADTQYF
cdr3_nt: TGCGCCAGCAGCCTTTCGAACCAGGGGGCAGATACGCAGTATTTT

clone_size: .
d_call: .
j_call: TRBJ1-3
v_call: TRBV6-5
cdr3_aa: CASSSRTVSSGNTIYF
cdr3_nt: TGTGCCAGCAGTTCTCGGACAGTTAGCTCTGGAAACACCATATATTTT

clone_size: once
d_call: .
j_call: TRBJ1-6
v_call: TRBV6-6
cdr3_aa: CASKQNSPLHF
cdr3_nt: TGTGCCAGCAAGCAAAATTCACCCCTCCACTTT